Presented here are 24 T cell receptor beta chains from one specimen sequenced in a study of T cell repertoires in cytomegalovirus infection. Which antigens these TCRs recognize remains unknown. TCRdb independently ran MiXCR on the reads; one entry per CDR3 protein. In the table there are some 800,000 distinct CDR3 sequences, about 31% of which are singletons. This sample comprised cultured CD8+ T cells from PBMCs, obtained from culture after CMV antigen stimulation. The receptor source for this set is a human donor in good health (CMV status not recorded). Some clones in this sample may be carry-over from other donors' samples.

The V and J genes are TRBV24-1 and TRBJ2-1; 9 nucleotides line up with TRBD1. The CDR3 is 18 amino acids. Per the germline V gene, CDR1 is KGHDR and CDR2 is SFDVKD. With V trimmed by 3 bases and J by 0 bases, 8 bases remained unmatched. The CDR3 is CATSDTGQGVSSYNEQFF. The CDR3 DNA sequence: TGTGCCACCAGTGATACGGGACAGGGCGTAAGCTCCTACAATGAGCAGTTCTTC.

This clonotype was counted a few times. The CDR3 region is CASSLSSWQDREAFF. CDR3 DNA sequence: TGTGCCAGCAGTTTATCTTCATGGCAGGACCGTGAAGCTTTCTTT. The rearrangement joins TRBV27 to TRBJ1-1; no clear D gene. Germline V gene sequence: CDR1 MNHEY, CDR2 SMNVEV (reference sequence). The ends were cut back, 0 bases at V and 7 bases at J, with 15 bases in the middle. CDR3 length: 15 residues.

The genes are TRBV7-6 and TRBJ2-1, with 11 nucleotides matching TRBD2. V dropped 5 bases and J dropped 3; count of bases not matched to a gene: 9. Germline V gives CDR1 SGHVS, CDR2 FNYEAQ. The CDR3 is 17 amino acids. CDR3 DNA sequence: TGTGCCAGCAGCCCGCGGCTAGCGGGGGGATACTACAATGAGCAGTTCTTC. It encodes CASSPRLAGGYYNEQFF.

The genes are TRBV6-2 or TRBV6-3 and TRBJ2-1; 7 bases agree with TRBD2. Trimming at V came to 7 bases and at J to 8 bases, leaving 2 bases not matched to a gene. CDR3 length: 11 amino acids. The germline V gene encodes CDR1 MNHEY and CDR2 SVGEGT. The CDR3 spells CASTAGYEQFF. CDR3 DNA sequence: TGTGCCAGCACAGCGGGGTATGAGCAGTTCTTC.

This clonotype was picked up many times. The gene calls are TRBV7-8 and TRBJ2-2, with 10 bases matching TRBD1. After removal of 5 bases from V and 4 bases from J, the junction contained 4 bases not matched to a gene. CDR3 length equals 15 residues. Germline V gene data show CDR1 as SGHVS and CDR2 as FQNEAQ. In nucleotides, the CDR3 is TGTGCCAGCAGCCTGTGGACAGGGGGCACCGGGGAGCTGTTTTTT. It is translated as CASSLWTGGTGELFF.

The rearrangement joins TRBV7-2 to TRBJ1-2; no clear D. V gave up 5 bases and J gave up 6 bases, with 13 bases separating them. The CDR3 loop spans 13 amino acids. Per the germline V gene, CDR1 is SGHTA and CDR2 is FQGNSA. The DNA for the CDR3 is TGTGCCAGCAGCCATGCCCTGATCCATGGCTACACCTTC. Translation: CASSHALIHGYTF.

Regarding this clonotype: No conserved phenylalanine or tryptophan ends this CDR3, so it is likely a read error. V and J are TRBV4-3 and TRBJ1-1; D ambiguous. Germline V gene sequence: CDR1 LGHNA, CDR2 YSLEER. The CDR3 has 13 amino acids. V lost 4 bases to trimming and J lost 1 base, with 7 bases between them. The CDR3 is CASSLQRNTEAFL. CDR3 bases: TGCGCCAGCAGCCTACAGAGGAACACTGAAGCTTTCTTA.

The V call is TRBV5-4, the J call TRBJ1-1; D is perhaps TRBD1 (6 bases). There are 15 residues in the CDR3. Trimming took 4 bases from V and 1 from J, leaving 14 bases between them. Germline-derived CDR1 and CDR2 are SGHNT and YYREEE (reference sequence). CDR3 in DNA: TGTGCCAGCAGCATCACAGGGCCTTCGAACACTGAAGCTTTCTTT. Its translation is CASSITGPSNTEAFF.

The chain has TRBV4-2 and TRBJ1-1; 8 nucleotides align to TRBD1. After removal of 3 bases from V and 2 bases from J, the junction contained 11 bases not matched to a gene. Germline values: CDR1 LGHNA, CDR2 YNFKEQ. There are 17 residues in the CDR3. The CDR3 is CASSHLPGQDQNTEAFF. Written as DNA, the CDR3 is TGTGCCAGCAGCCACCTACCGGGACAGGATCAAAACACTGAAGCTTTCTTT.

The chain has TRBV6-5 and TRBJ2-2; no firm D call. Germline V gives CDR1 MNHEY, CDR2 SVGAGI. V was shortened by 4 bases and J by 8 bases, with 17 bases between the two germline ends. The CDR3 has 15 residues. CDR3 in DNA: TGTGCCAGCAGTTGGCAAGGGCAAGGGCGGGGGGAGCTGTTTTTT. Translation gives CASSWQGQGRGELFF.

This rearrangement joins TRBV12-3 or TRBV12-4 to TRBJ2-7; either TRBD1 or TRBD2 may fit D (5 bases each). V shed 6 bases and J shed 3 bases, with 15 bases lying between them. The CDR3 loop spans 14 amino acids. The CDR3 DNA reads as TGTGCCAGCAGCCCCGATCATGGGGGCTACGAGCAGTACGTC. This sequence encodes CASSPDHGGYEQYV.

V gene TRBV2 combines with J gene TRBJ1-1, with D possibly being TRBD1 (6 bases). The length of the CDR3 is 12 residues. Germline loops: CDR1 SNHLY, CDR2 FYNNEI. CDR3 region: CAKGGPPYEAFF. The CDR3, as DNA: TGTGCGAAGGGGGGGCCGCCGTATGAAGCTTTCTTT.

The chain links TRBV19 to TRBJ1-6; D remains unclear. V was clipped by 7 bases and J by 8 bases, with 15 bases between them. The CDR3 is 14 residues long. Germline V lookup: CDR1 LNHDA, CDR2 SQIVND (reference sequence). The CDR3 is CASMFRGLDSPLHF. The CDR3 DNA sequence: TGTGCCAGTATGTTCCGAGGTCTTGATTCACCCCTCCACTTT.

The J gene is TRBJ2-1, the V gene TRBV9; D is unresolved. The CDR3 runs 17 residues. V dropped 3 bases and J dropped 0 bases, with 16 bases sitting between them. Germline assignment: CDR1 SGDLS and CDR2 YYNGEE. Here the CDR3 DNA reads TGTGCCAGCAGCGCCCATGGGCCGATCAACTCCTACAATGAGCAGTTCTTC. It is translated as CASSAHGPINSYNEQFF.

The V and J genes are TRBV29-1 and TRBJ2-2; D is perhaps TRBD2 (5 bases). This CDR3 is 12 amino acids long. V shed 3 bases and J shed 7 bases, with 9 bases lying between them. Germline V gene data show CDR1 as SQVTM and CDR2 as ANQGSEA. The CDR3 DNA sequence: TGCAGCGTTGATCGGGGTAGCGGGGAGCTGTTTTTT. Amino acids: CSVDRGSGELFF.

The chain uses TRBV7-6 and TRBJ1-4; D ambiguous. This CDR3 is 20 amino acids long. Trimming removed 0 bases at V and 3 bases at J, with 23 bases between. CDR1 is SGHVS and CDR2 is FNYEAQ in the germline V gene. CDR3 amino acids: CASSLAQPSRGLVANEKLFF. In nucleotides, the CDR3 is TGTGCCAGCAGCTTAGCTCAACCTTCTCGGGGTTTGGTGGCTAATGAAAAACTGTTTTTT.

This clonotype showed up many times. This chain joins TRBV7-2 and TRBJ2-1; 7 bases are a match to TRBD2. V was clipped by 2 bases and J by 5 bases; unmatched bases: 6. The CDR3 sequence is 15 residues long. Germline V CDR1 and CDR2: SGHTA, FQGNSA. CDR3: CASSLRLAENNEQFF. DNA for the CDR3: TGTGCCAGCAGCTTAAGACTAGCAGAGAACAATGAGCAGTTCTTC.

The chain couples TRBV5-1 to TRBJ2-7; D ambiguous. The germline V gene has CDR1 SGHRS and CDR2 YFSETQ. V shed 4 bases and J shed 2 bases, with 13 bases lying between them. The CDR3 length is 14 residues. In DNA form, the CDR3 reads TGCGCCAGCAGCGTAGGCCTCGGAGCCTACGAGCAGTACGTC. Protein product: CASSVGLGAYEQYV.

This clonotype has more than one count but fewer than ten. V is TRBV6-1 and J is TRBJ2-6, with D possibly called TRBD1 or TRBD2 (5 bases each). The CDR3 totals 18 residues. Germline CDR1 reads MNHNS; CDR2 reads SASEGT. The V and J ends lost 5 bases and 0 bases respectively, with 17 bases between them. In DNA, the CDR3 is TGTGCCAGCAGTCCCCGGGACCGCGTCTACTCTGGGGCCAACGTCCTGACTTTC. Translating it yields CASSPRDRVYSGANVLTF.

The chain carries TRBV15 and TRBJ2-1, with D possibly being TRBD1 or TRBD2 (5 bases each). V was pared by 1 base and J by 8 bases, with 9 bases between. Per the germline V gene, CDR1 is LNHNV and CDR2 is YYDKDF (reference sequence). This CDR3 spans 13 amino acids. The CDR3 is CATSRVGDDEQFF. CDR3 DNA: TGTGCCACCAGCAGAGTTGGGGACGATGAGCAGTTCTTC.

This chain uses TRBV7-6 with TRBJ2-2; D is unclear. CDR3 length: 15 residues. Germline loops: CDR1 SGHVS, CDR2 FNYEAQ. Trimming removed 2 bases at V and 3 bases at J, with 10 bases between. CDR3 in DNA: TGTGCCAGCAGCTTAAACCAGCTCCACACCGGGGAGCTGTTTTTT. Amino acids: CASSLNQLHTGELFF.

This clonotype showed up just a few times. This rearrangement joins TRBV19 to TRBJ1-1, with D unresolved. The CDR3 length is 13 residues. Between the trimmed V and J ends, which lost 7 bases and 0 bases, there was a span of 9 bases. Germline assignment: CDR1 LNHDA and CDR2 SQIVND (reference sequence). The CDR3 sequence is CASISLLNTEAFF. The CDR3 coding sequence is TGTGCCAGTATTTCCCTATTGAACACTGAAGCTTTCTTT. Based on the CDR3 plus reference TRBV19 and TRBJ1-1, the full variable domain is DGGITQSPKYLFRKEGQNVTLSCEQNLNHDAMYWYRQDPGQGLRLIYYSQIVNDFQKGDIAEGYSVSREKKESFPLTVTSAQKNPTAFYLCASISLLNTEAFFGQGTRLTVV.

The chain employs TRBV7-3 and TRBJ1-1; D uncertain. The V gene's germline CDR1 is SGHTA and CDR2 FQGTGA. This CDR3 comprises 13 residues. Trimming pared 3 bases from V and 3 bases from J, leaving 8 bases between. CDR3 DNA sequence: TGTGCCAGCAGCTTCGGGCTTTACACTGAAGCTTTCTTT. It codes for CASSFGLYTEAFF.

This clonotype was detected a few times. This chain connects TRBV20-1 to TRBJ1-1; 7 nucleotides agree with TRBD1. Germline CDR1 reads DFQATT; CDR2 reads SNEGSKA (reference sequence). This CDR3 has 16 residues. After removal of 5 bases from V and 11 bases from J, the junction contained 23 bases not matched to a gene. CDR3 in DNA: TGCAGTGCTCCCCCGTCAACGGACAGGTTACCCCTGGAGGCTTTCTTT. It specifies CSAPPSTDRLPLEAFF.